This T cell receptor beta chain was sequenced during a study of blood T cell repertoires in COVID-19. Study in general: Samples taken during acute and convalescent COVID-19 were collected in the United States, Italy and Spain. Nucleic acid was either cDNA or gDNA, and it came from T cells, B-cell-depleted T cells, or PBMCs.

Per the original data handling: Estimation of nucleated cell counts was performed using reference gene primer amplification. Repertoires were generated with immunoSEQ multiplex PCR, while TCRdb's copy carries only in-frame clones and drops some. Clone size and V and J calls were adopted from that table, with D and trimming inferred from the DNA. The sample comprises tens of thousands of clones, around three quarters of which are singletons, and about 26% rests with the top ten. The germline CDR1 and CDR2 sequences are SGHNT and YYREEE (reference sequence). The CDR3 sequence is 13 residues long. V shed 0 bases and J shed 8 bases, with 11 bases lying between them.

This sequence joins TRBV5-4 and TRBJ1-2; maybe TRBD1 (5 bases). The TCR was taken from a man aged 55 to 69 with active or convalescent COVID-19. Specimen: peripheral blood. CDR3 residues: CASSLASGPGYTF. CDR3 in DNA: TGTGCCAGCAGCTTGGCCTCAGGGCCCGGCTACACCTTC.